A selection of T cell receptor beta chains follows, all from one sample in a study of T cells in Graves' hyperthyroidism and ophthalmopathy. TCRdb fed the multiplex PCR reads into MiXCR, producing one record per CDR3 protein. The sample includes about 400,000 distinct CDR3 sequences, about 15% of them seen just once. Sequenced: blood. The receptors shown here come from a woman aged 30 to 39 with Graves' hyperthyroidism. Each CDR3 is given with its conserved first and last residue. A D gene is named only where the DNA matches it firmly. Clone size is stated in some rows and not others, as once, few, many or a class when expanded.

J: TRBJ2-3; size: few; V: TRBV12-3/TRBV12-4; D: TRBD2; DNA: TGTGCCAGCAGTTACGGACTAGCGAGCACAGATACGCAGTATTTT; CDR3: CASSYGLASTDTQYF
J: TRBJ2-3; size: few; V: TRBV6-1; D: TRBD1; DNA: TGTGCCAGCAGTGAAGTCACAGGGGGCACAGATACGCAGTATTTT; CDR3: CASSEVTGGTDTQYF
J: TRBJ2-1; size: -; V: TRBV6-8; D: TRBD2; DNA: TGTGCCAGCAGTTACTCTAGGACTAGCGGGGAGGCTAAAAACAATGAGCAGTTCTTC; CDR3: CASSYSRTSGEAKNNEQFF
J: TRBJ2-5; size: few; V: TRBV5-5; D: TRBD1; DNA: TGTGCCAGCAGCGAGGGACAGGGTTTGCCCGAGGACTTC; CDR3: CASSEGQGLPEDF
J: TRBJ2-3; size: many; V: TRBV9; D: TRBD2; DNA: TGTGCCAGCAGCGGGACTAGCGGGAGTGTTACAGATACGCAGTATTTT; CDR3: CASSGTSGSVTDTQYF
J: TRBJ2-2; size: -; V: TRBV20-1; D: TRBD2; DNA: TGCAGTGCTAGGCGTCTAGCGGACAACACCGGGGAGCTGTTTTTT; CDR3: CSARRLADNTGELFF
J: TRBJ2-1; size: many; V: TRBV5-1; D: -; DNA: TGCGCCAGCGCCAGCATGAGCAGCTCCTACAATGAGCAGTTCTTC; CDR3: CASASMSSSYNEQFF
J: TRBJ2-1; size: few; V: TRBV9; D: TRBD2; DNA: TGTGCCAGCTCGGATGAAGCGGGAGGACTTGCAGAGCAGTTCTTC; CDR3: CASSDEAGGLAEQFF
J: TRBJ2-3; size: few; V: TRBV29-1; D: TRBD2; DNA: TGCAGCGTCCGAGGTTGGAATAGCGGGAGGGTTGACACAGATACGCAGTATTTT; CDR3: CSVRGWNSGRVDTDTQYF
J: TRBJ2-2; size: -; V: TRBV3-1; D: -; DNA: TGTGCCAGCAGCCCGATGATGGGGCAGGGCGATACCGGGGAGCTGTTTTTT; CDR3: CASSPMMGQGDTGELFF
J: TRBJ1-1; size: many; V: TRBV28; D: -; DNA: TGTGCCAGCAGAAGATACGGGACTGAAGCTTTCTTT; CDR3: CASRRYGTEAFF
J: TRBJ1-6; size: few; V: TRBV5-1; D: -; DNA: TGCGCCAGCAGCTTGGACGGGGGGGGTAATTCACCCCTCCACTTT; CDR3: CASSLDGGGNSPLHF
J: TRBJ2-7; size: few; V: TRBV9; D: TRBD1; DNA: TGTGCCAGCAGCTCCCCCGTAACGGGACAGGGAACCTACGAGCAGTACTTC; CDR3: CASSSPVTGQGTYEQYF